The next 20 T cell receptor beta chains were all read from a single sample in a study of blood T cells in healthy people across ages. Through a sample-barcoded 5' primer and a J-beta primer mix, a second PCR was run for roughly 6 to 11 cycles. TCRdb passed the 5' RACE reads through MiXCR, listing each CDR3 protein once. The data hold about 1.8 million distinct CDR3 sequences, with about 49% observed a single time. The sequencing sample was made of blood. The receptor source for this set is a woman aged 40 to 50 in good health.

CDR3 loop: CASSLLHGETQYF. The CDR3 coding sequence is TGTGCCAGCAGCTTATTACATGGGGAGACCCAGTACTTC. The genes are TRBV11-2 and TRBJ2-5; unclear D gene. V shed 2 bases and J shed 5 bases, with 9 bases lying between them. CDR3 size: 13 residues. Germline CDR1 reads SGHAT; CDR2 reads FQNNGV.

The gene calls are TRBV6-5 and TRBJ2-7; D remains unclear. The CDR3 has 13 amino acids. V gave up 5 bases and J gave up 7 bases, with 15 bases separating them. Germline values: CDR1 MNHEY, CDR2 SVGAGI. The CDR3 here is CASSDFGDNEQYF. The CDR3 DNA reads TGTGCCAGCAGTGACTTCGGCGACAATGAGCAGTACTTC.

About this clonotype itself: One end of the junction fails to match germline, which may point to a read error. The CDR3 sequence is CASSVASGRHNEQVF. The CDR3 coding sequence is TGTGCCAGCAGCGTAGCGAGCGGCCGACACAATGAGCAGGTCTTC. V usage is TRBV9 and J usage is TRBJ2-1; maybe TRBD2 (5 bases). The CDR3 contains 15 residues. Germline loops: CDR1 SGDLS, CDR2 YYNGEE.

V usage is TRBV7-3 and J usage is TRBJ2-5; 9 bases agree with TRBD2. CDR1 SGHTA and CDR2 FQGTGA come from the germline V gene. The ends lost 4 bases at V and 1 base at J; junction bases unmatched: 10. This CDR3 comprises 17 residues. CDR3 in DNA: TGTGCCAGCAGCTCGGCTAGCGGGGACCACTTCCAAGAGACCCAGTACTTC. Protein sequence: CASSSASGDHFQETQYF. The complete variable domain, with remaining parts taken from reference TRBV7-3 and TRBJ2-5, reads GAGVSQTPSNKVTEKGKYVELRCDPISGHTALYWYRQSLGQGPEFLIYFQGTGAADDSGLPNDRFFAVRPEGSVSTLKIQRTERGDSAVYLCASSSASGDHFQETQYFGPGTRLLVL.

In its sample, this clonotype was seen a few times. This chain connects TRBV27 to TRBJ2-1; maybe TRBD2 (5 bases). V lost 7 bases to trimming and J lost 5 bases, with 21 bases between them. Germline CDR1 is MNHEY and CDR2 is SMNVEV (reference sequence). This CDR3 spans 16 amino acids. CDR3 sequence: CASTGLRGLSHNEQFF. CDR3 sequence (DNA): TGTGCCAGCACTGGCCTTAGAGGACTGTCCCACAATGAGCAGTTCTTC.

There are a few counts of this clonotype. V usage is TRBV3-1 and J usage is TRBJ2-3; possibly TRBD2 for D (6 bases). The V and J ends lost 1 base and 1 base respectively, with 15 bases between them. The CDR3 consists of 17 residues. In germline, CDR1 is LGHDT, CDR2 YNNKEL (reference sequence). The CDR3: CASSQAALGLGTDTQYF. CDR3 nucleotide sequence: TGTGCCAGCAGCCAAGCAGCTCTGGGACTCGGCACAGATACGCAGTATTTT.

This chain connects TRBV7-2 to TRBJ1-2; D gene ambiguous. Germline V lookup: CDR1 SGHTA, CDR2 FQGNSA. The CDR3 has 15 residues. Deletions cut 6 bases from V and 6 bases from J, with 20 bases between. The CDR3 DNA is TGTGCCAGCAGTTTGATATTGGGCGAGGTGCATGGCTACACCTTC. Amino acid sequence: CASSLILGEVHGYTF.

The CDR3 sequence: CASNTGGTYGYTF. The CDR3 bases are TGTGCCAGCAATACAGGGGGGACCTATGGCTACACCTTC. This chain links TRBV28 with TRBJ1-2; 8 positions agree with TRBD1. With 7 bases clipped from V and 4 bases from J, the junction kept 5 bases outside the gene matches. The CDR3 covers 13 residues. Germline CDR1 is MDHEN and CDR2 is SYDVKM.

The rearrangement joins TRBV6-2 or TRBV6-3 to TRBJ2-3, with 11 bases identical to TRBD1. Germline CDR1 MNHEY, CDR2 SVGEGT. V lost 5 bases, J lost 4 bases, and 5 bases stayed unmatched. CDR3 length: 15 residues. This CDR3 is CASSRRTGGADTQYF. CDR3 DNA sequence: TGTGCCAGCAGTCGAAGGACAGGGGGCGCAGATACGCAGTATTTT.

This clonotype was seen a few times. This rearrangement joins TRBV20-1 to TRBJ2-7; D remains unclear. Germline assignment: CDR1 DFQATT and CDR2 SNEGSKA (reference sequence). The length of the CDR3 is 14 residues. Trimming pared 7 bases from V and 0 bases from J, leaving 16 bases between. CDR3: CSVQGTSSSYEQYF. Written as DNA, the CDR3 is TGCAGTGTTCAAGGAACATCAAGCTCCTACGAGCAGTACTTC.

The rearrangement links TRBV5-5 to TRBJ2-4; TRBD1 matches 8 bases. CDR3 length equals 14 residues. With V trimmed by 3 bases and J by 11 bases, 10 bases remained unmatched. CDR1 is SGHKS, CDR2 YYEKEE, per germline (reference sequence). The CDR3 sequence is CASSSDRGRGFQYF. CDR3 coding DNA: TGTGCCAGCAGCTCTGACAGGGGCCGAGGTTTTCAGTACTTC. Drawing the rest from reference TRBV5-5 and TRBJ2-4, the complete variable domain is DAGVTQSPTHLIKTRGQQVTLRCSPISGHKSVSWYQQVLGQGPQFIFQYYEKEERGRGNFPDRFSARQFPNYSSELNVNALLLGDSALYLCASSSDRGRGFQYFGAGTRLSVL.

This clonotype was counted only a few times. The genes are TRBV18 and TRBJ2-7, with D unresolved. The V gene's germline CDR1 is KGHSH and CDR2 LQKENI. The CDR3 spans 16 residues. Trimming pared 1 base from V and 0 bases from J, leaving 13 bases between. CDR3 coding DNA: TGTGCCAGCTCACCACAGGGCCGCAGTAGCTCCTACGAGCAGTACTTC. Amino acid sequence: CASSPQGRSSSYEQYF.

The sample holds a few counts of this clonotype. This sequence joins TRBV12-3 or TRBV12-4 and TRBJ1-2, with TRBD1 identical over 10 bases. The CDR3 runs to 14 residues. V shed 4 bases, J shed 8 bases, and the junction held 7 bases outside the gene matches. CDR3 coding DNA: TGTGCCAGCAGTTCCGGGACAGGGGAGGGCGGCTACACCTTC. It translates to CASSSGTGEGGYTF.

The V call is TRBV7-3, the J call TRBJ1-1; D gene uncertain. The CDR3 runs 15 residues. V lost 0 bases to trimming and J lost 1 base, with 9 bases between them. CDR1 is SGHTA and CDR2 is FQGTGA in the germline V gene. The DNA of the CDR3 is TGTGCCAGCAGCTTAACTCCCACCGCGAACACTGAAGCTTTCTTT. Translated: CASSLTPTANTEAFF.

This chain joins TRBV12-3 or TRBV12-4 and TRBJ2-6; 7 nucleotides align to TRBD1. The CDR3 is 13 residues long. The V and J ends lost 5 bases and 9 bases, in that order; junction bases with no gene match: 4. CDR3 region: CASSPGQINVLTF. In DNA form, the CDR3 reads TGTGCCAGCAGTCCGGGACAGATCAACGTCCTGACTTTC.

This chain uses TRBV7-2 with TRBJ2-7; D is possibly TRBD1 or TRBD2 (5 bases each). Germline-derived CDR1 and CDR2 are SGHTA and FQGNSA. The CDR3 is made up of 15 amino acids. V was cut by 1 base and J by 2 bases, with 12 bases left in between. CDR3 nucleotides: TGTGCCAGCAGCTTAGATCCAGGGAGCACCTACGAGCAGTACTTC. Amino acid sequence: CASSLDPGSTYEQYF.

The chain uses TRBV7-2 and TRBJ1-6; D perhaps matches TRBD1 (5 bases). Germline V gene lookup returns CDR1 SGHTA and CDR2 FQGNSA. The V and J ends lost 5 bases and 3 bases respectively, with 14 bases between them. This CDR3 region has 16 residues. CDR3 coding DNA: TGTGCCAGCAGCCAGGGTTCGCAGATCTATAATTCACCCCTCCACTTT. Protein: CASSQGSQIYNSPLHF.

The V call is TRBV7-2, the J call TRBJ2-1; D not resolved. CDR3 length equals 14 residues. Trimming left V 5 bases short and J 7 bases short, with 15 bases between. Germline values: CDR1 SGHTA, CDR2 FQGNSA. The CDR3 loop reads CASSRRLYKNEQFF. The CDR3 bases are TGTGCCAGCAGCCGTAGGTTATATAAGAATGAGCAGTTCTTC.

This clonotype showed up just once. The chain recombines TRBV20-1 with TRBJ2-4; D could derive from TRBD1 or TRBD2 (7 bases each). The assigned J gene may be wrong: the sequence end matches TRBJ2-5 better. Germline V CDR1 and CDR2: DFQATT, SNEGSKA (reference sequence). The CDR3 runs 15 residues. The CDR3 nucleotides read TGCAGTGCAGACCGGAGACAGGGAGGGGGTGAGACCCAGTACTTC. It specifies CSADRRQGGGETQYF.

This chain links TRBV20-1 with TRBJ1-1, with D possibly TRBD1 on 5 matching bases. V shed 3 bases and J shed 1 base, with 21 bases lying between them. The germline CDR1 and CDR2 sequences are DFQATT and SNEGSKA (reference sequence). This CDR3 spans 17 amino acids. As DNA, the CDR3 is TGCAGTGCTAGTGTAATTTCCGCCAGGGTGGGGAACACTGAAGCTTTCTTT. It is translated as CSASVISARVGNTEAFF.